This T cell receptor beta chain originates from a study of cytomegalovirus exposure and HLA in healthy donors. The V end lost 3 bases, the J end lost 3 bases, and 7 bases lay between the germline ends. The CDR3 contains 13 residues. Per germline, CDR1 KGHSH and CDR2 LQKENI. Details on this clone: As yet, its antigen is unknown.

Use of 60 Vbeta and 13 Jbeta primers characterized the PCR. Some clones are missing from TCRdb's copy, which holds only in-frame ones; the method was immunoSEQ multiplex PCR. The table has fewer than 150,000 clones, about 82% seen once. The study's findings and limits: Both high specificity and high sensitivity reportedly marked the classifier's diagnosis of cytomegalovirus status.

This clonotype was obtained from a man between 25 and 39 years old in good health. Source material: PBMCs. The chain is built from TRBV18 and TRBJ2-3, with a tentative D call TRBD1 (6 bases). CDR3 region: CASSPQGTDTQYF. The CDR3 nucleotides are TGTGCCAGCTCACCCCAGGGGACAGATACGCAGTATTTT.